This T cell receptor (beta chain) was captured in a study of cytomegalovirus exposure and HLA in healthy donors (dated by TCRdb to about 2017). For the study in its entirety: According to an earlier analysis of a few hundred of the donors, 150 million to 200 million T cells yielded roughly 100 million unique TCR beta sequences and 276 Gb of sequence data. Of the roughly 400 genotyped donors, approximately 82% fell in the genetic ancestry cluster associated with self-reported Caucasian donors. High-throughput TCR immunosequencing, statistical association of individual TCRs with disease status, and machine learning were combined to predict cytomegalovirus infection status. To study patterns of TCR occurrence, a later analysis re-analyzed previously published TCR beta repertoires from 666 donors and added high-resolution HLA genotyping. A separate validation cohort of over a hundred different subjects was used in addition to the approximately 700-subject first cohort. Among about 370 genotyped donors of the cohort, an average of around 240,000 unique TCR beta nucleotide sequences was sequenced per donor, of which roughly 17% were non-productive. All discovery cohort repertoires had been generated using a single sequencing platform. The T cell repertoires of around 670 subjects were profiled by immunosequencing and related to cytomegalovirus serostatus. Both class I and class II loci were covered by HLA typing, at four-digit resolution. The study aimed to test whether cataloging public T cell receptors could reveal signatures of past pathogen exposure. Typing coverage varied by locus: roughly 620-630 donors for A, B, C, DRB1 and DQB1; about 520 for DQA1; more than 600 for DPA1; 450 to 480 for DPB1. Donor age, sex, ethnicity and CMV serostatus were compiled together with the repertoire data. A later genetic analysis used genome-wide SNP genotypes for about 60% of the 666 donors, treating that subset as a discovery cohort. Roughly 300 gigabases of sequencing data and approximately 84 million unique TCR sequences were included in an early release covering about 600 HLA-typed donors. Five DR-DQ haplotypes were treated as single units for association and clustering because of strong linkage in the cohort. In an earlier analysis of 587 of the donors, high-throughput TCR beta sequencing was used to judge whether each TCR beta V gene segment behaved as functional or pseudogenic. Rather than drawing on any new phenotypic data, the later analysis identified candidate immune exposures from TCR beta sequences and the way those sequences occurred across donors. General study outcomes and caveats: Compared with the approximately 670-donor mean, donors in an Asian-associated ancestry cluster had fewer N-insertions in productive TCRs, according to a later genetic analysis. Immune exposure information for the cohort was limited to CMV serostatus. A cluster of highly shared sequence variants was judged likely to represent a technical artifact of the sequencing pipeline. When HLA alleles, especially DR and DQ, strongly co-occurred, attributing TCR associations to individual alleles was difficult. A further reported finding was that TCR beta sequences accurately predicted the HLA-A and HLA-B alleles for most subjects in the first cohort. Because the 87-base-pair reads could not distinguish some IMGT-functional V segments, including TRBV6-2 and TRBV6-3, those segments were excluded. According to a later analysis, most CMV-associated TCR beta chains appeared to be HLA-restricted, and the HLA associations seemed to be driven largely by CMV exposure. Because counts were too low, around 17 rarely observed V segments, including chromosome 9 orphons, were left out of the earlier analysis of some 640 of the donors. A later analysis found that HLA-associated TCR beta chains were more clonally expanded and had lower generation probabilities than equally common non-associated chains. In both the original and validation cohorts, the classifier was reported to diagnose cytomegalovirus status with high specificity and sensitivity. Linkage disequilibrium might explain the correlated functional status among segregating V segments, but an unknown experimental factor could not be excluded. A later analysis reported that several top co-occurrence clusters appeared linked to parvovirus B19, influenza, CMV and Epstein-Barr virus. Only TCR beta chains were sequenced in this cohort, and the absence of alpha or paired-chain data limited detectable features. A later analysis found that TCR association rates varied across HLA loci, with DRB1 alleles showing the most associated TCRs and HLA-C alleles the fewest. V-gene and J-gene trimming of TCR beta chains was associated with a missense DCLRE1C variant in a later genetic analysis, and the association was replicated in an independent cohort. Broadly in line with IMGT annotations, most TCR beta V segments showed up in productive rearrangements about 90% or about 30% of the time in an earlier analysis of 450 to 750 of the donors. At a false discovery rate of 0.05, a later analysis linked 15,000 to 20,000 TCR beta sequences to specific HLA alleles. HLA typing was unavailable for some donors at each locus, so association tests used only the typed subset. Roughly uniform sequencing depth across donors was assumed in presence/absence analyses, although this assumption may not hold. The study gave a list of 150 to 200 TCR beta chains associated with cytomegalovirus. The authors suggested that the approach could potentially be extended to other disease states and immunological phenotypes. Across donors, most TCR sequences were observed very rarely, whereas some public TCRs were present in many individuals. A few of the identified cytomegalovirus-associated TCR beta chains were confirmed in vitro to be specific for cytomegalovirus antigens.

The cohort comprised approximately 700 healthy bone marrow donors. At the time of sampling, all cohort members were nominally healthy, though unrecorded immune exposures were likely present. The donor tested CMV seronegative and was one of the 352 seronegative cohort members. Every donor gave a peripheral blood sample, and the peripheral blood mononuclear cells from that sample were used for TCR beta sequencing. Genomic DNA was extracted from the blood cell samples with the Qiagen DNeasy Blood Extraction Kit. Only a few counts were recorded for this clone. What this receptor recognizes is not known. There are no base qualities to consult, and no much larger clone falls within one base. CDR1 and CDR2, looked up from the germline V gene (reference sequence), are MNHEY and SMNVEV. From the cysteine up to the phenylalanine, the CDR3 has a length of 13 residues. Only CDR3 DNA is held: 39 bases, read in frame from base 1. Trimming removed 9 bases from V and 4 bases from J, leaving 15 bases between the germline ends.

Library preparation used the immunoSEQ multiplex PCR assay. The multiplex PCR relied on a mix of 60 forward primers for TCR Vbeta segments and 13 reverse primers for TCR Jbeta segments. The CDR3 region of rearranged TCR beta genes was amplified from genomic DNA with a multiplex PCR assay. Amplified TCR beta libraries were sequenced as 87-base-pair reads on the Illumina HiSeq System. As for the authors' bioinformatics: A later analysis tallied about 77 million unique TCR beta chains across the roughly 610 repertoires, and some 10 million of those chains were shared by two or more donors. Raw reads were error-corrected and collapsed into unique sequences with a nearest-neighbor algorithm that merged closely related sequences to remove PCR and sequencing errors. CDR3 sequences were aligned to IMGT reference sequences to assign V, D and J gene segments. For a sequence to be retained, at least a six-nucleotide match to both a V gene segment and a J gene segment was required. Rearrangements were called productive when the CDR3 lacked stop codons and stayed in frame with V and J; all others were non-productive. CDR3 was defined by IMGT convention, running from the second conserved V-encoded cysteine to the conserved J-encoded phenylalanine. Sequences without an unambiguous match to a single V gene segment were excluded from the earlier analysis of approximately 600 of the donors. In an earlier analysis of about 590 of the donors, a V segment was called functional when productive rearrangements were above 56.7%, and segregating when the standard deviation between donors exceeded 5%. A statistical classification framework was developed to diagnose cytomegalovirus status using the catalog of TCR beta chain sequences. A later analysis assigned V and J genes by comparing TCR nucleotide sequences with IMGT/GENE-DB human TR gene sequences. Using the TCRdist pipeline, a later analysis assigned CDR3 sequences along with most-parsimonious VDJ recombination scenarios. In a later analysis, each TCR beta chain was defined by its CDR3 amino acid sequence together with its V-gene family, and reads lacking a unique V-gene family were excluded. To address suspected cross-contamination and a sequencing artifact, a later analysis removed roughly 580 highly shared, low-generation-probability nucleotide sequences. A later analysis calculated a clonal expansion index for each public chain from normalized within-repertoire ranks of inferred template counts. In a later analysis, generation probabilities were computed with a VDJ recombination model fitted to out-of-frame rearrangements, and the resulting probabilities were checked against IGoR. In a later analysis, TCR-TCR, TCR-HLA and TCR-CMV co-occurrence was scored with hypergeometric tests, and a repertoire-size bias correction was applied to TCR pairs. False discovery rates were estimated in a later analysis by permuting HLA or CMV assignments 20 times. In a later analysis, co-occurring TCRs were grouped with DBSCAN, and TCRdist sequence similarity was added when clustering was performed within HLA-allele-positive subsets. Repertoires with fewer than 30,000 or more than 120,000 public chains, plus five repertoires with anomalous nucleotide sharing, were excluded from co-occurrence clustering. Entries here come from immuneACCESS through TCRdb and include only in-frame sequences with V and J called. Some clones fail to appear in such tables; in the studies checked, an unresolved V gene covers under half of the shortfall, and the cause of the remainder is unknown. The V and J calls and clone size are taken from that table; D and trimming were inferred from the DNA. The sample table contains approximately 140,000 clones; only one count was recorded for just under 80% of them. The top ten clonotypes cover over 2% of the sample.

The sample consisted of PBMCs. The chain employs TRBV27 and TRBJ1-1; the D gene is not confidently resolved. This sequence originates from a man aged 25-40 years in good health and CMV-seronegative. In nucleotide form, the sequence is TGTGCCAGTGCGAGGGCATTGAGCACTGAAGCTTTCTTT. This gives the protein CASARALSTEAFF.